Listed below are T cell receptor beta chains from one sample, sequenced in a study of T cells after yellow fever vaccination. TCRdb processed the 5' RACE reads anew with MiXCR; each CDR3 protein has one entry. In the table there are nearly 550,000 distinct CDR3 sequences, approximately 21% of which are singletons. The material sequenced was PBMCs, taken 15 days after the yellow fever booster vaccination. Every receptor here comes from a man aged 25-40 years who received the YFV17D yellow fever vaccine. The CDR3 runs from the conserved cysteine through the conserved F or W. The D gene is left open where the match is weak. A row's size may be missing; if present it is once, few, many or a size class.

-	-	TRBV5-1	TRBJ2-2	TGCGCCAGCACCCCAGTGTCTGGGGAGCTGTTTTTT	CASTPVSGELFF
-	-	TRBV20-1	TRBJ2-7	TGCAGTGCTCGAAAGTTCTCCACCTACGAGCAGTACTTC	CSARKFSTYEQYF
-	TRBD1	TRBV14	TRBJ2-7	TGTGCCAGCAGCCTAAGACAGGGCCCTTCGAAGCAGTACTTC	CASSLRQGPSKQYF
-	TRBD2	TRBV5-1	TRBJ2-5	TGCGCCAGCAGCTTGTTGCTAGCGGGAGGGGCCGAGACCCAGTACTTC	CASSLLLAGGAETQYF
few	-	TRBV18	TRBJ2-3	TGTGCCAGCTCACCACCACGGGTAGTAGTTGGAGATACGCAGTATTTT	CASSPPRVVVGDTQYF
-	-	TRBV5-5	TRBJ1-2	TGTGCCAGCAGCTTGCTCCACGGGAACTATGGCTACACCTTC	CASSLLHGNYGYTF
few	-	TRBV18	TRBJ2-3	TGTGCCAGCTCAGTACAGGGACGGGATACGCAGTATTTT	CASSVQGRDTQYF
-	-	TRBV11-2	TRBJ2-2	TGTGCCAGCAGCGCCCCGACTAGTAACGCCGGGGAGCTGTTTTTT	CASSAPTSNAGELFF
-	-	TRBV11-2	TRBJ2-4	TGTGCCAGCAGCTTAGGACAGCAATATGCCAAAAACATTCAGTACTTC	CASSLGQQYAKNIQYF
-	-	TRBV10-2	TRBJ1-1	TGCGCCAGCAGGGCAGGGGCGTACACTGAAGCTTTCTTT	CASRAGAYTEAFF
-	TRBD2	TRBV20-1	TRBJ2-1	TGCAGTGCTGCGGGACTAGCGTCCGAGCAGTTCTTC	CSAAGLASEQFF
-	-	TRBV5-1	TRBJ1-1	TGCGCCAGCAGCAAGGACAGAGCGGCGGTATACACTGAAGCTTTCTTT	CASSKDRAAVYTEAFF
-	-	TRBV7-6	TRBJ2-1	TGTGCCAGCAGCCCTACCCCAGGGTTAGACTACAATGAGCAGTTCTTC	CASSPTPGLDYNEQFF
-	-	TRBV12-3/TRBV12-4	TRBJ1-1	TGTGCCAGCAGCCTGGACCCCTACATGAACACTGAAGCTTTCTTT	CASSLDPYMNTEAFF
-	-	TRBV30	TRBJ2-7	TGTGCCTGGAGGACGGGCCTTTCCTACGAGCAGTACTTC	CAWRTGLSYEQYF
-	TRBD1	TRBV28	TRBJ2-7	TGTGCCAGCAGTTCCCGGGACAGTGGGGAGCAGTACTTC	CASSSRDSGEQYF
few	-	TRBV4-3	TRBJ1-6	TGCGCCAGCAGCCACAACAACGGGAATTCACCCCTCCACTTT	CASSHNNGNSPLHF
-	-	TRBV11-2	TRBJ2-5	TGTGCCAGCAGCTTAGGGATCTATAAAGAGACCCAGTACTTC	CASSLGIYKETQYF
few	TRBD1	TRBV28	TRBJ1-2	TGTGCCAGCAGTAACAGGGGTGGCTACACCTTC	CASSNRGGYTF
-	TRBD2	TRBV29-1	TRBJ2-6	TGCAGCGTTGGGCTAGCGGGTACCTCTGGGGCCAACGTCCTGACTTTC	CSVGLAGTSGANVLTF
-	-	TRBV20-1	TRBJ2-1	TGCAGTGCTAGCGGGGAGAGAGTAAATGAGCAGTTCTTC	CSASGERVNEQFF
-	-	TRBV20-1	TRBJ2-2	TGCAGTGCGCCAGGGTTGAACACCGGGGAGCTGTTTTTT	CSAPGLNTGELFF
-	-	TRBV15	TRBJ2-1	TGTGCCACCAGCAGAGGGGTTACACCCCCCAATGAGCAGTTCTTC	CATSRGVTPPNEQFF
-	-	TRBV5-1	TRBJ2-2	TGCGCCGGAGGGCCTCAGCCCGGCACCGGGGAGCTGTTTTTT	CAGGPQPGTGELFF
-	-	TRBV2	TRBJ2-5	TGTGCCAGCAGTGAGGACAGCGAGACCCAGTACTTC	CASSEDSETQYF
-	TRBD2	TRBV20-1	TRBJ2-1	TGCAGTGCCCCCCATGCGGGGGGACAAAACAATGAGCAGTTCTTC	CSAPHAGGQNNEQFF
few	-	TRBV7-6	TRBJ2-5	TGTGCCAGCAGCTTTGGCTATGGACAACCCCAAGAGACCCAGTACTTC	CASSFGYGQPQETQYF
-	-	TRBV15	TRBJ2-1	TGTGCCACCAGCAGAGATGTCACGAGCGATGAGCAGTTCTTC	CATSRDVTSDEQFF